The T cell receptor beta chain under discussion was sequenced for a study of T cell changes during pregnancy in multiple sclerosis. Only in-frame clones appear in the TCRdb table, and some are missing; sequencing was by immunoSEQ multiplex PCR. The sample shows about 44,000 clones, 85% to 90% of them seen only once. The input for sequencing was CD4+ T cells from peripheral blood mononuclear cells, taken in the first trimester of pregnancy. This receptor was obtained from a female donor with multiple sclerosis, enrolled in a pregnancy study.

The CDR3 DNA sequence: TGTGCCAGCTCACGGGGACAGGGGGCGAATTATGGCTACACCTTC. Amino acid sequence: CASSRGQGANYGYTF. The chain has TRBV18 and TRBJ1-2; 12 positions agree with TRBD1. The ends lost 4 bases at V and 5 bases at J; junction bases unmatched: 5. CDR3 size: 15 residues. Germline values: CDR1 KGHSH, CDR2 LQKENI. Full variable domain (remainder filled in from reference TRBV18 and TRBJ1-2): NAGVMQNPRHLVRRRGQEARLRCSPMKGHSHVYWYRQLPEEGLKFMVYLQKENIIDESGMPKERFSAEFPKEGPSILRIQQVVRGDSAAYFCASSRGQGANYGYTFGSGTRLTVV.